The TCR beta chain under discussion was sequenced for a study of cytomegalovirus exposure and HLA in healthy donors. The length of the CDR3 is 15 residues. Germline lookup yields CDR1 LGHNA and CDR2 YNFKEQ. Deletions cut 4 bases from V and 1 base from J, with 13 bases between. Separate from the approximately 650-subject first cohort, the roughly 120-subject validation cohort was the one that the donors belonged to. Clones were sequenced by immunoSEQ multiplex PCR, and TCRdb holds only the in-frame ones, with some missing. The sample shows 190,000 or so clones, roughly four fifths of them seen only once.

Sequenced input: PBMCs. The TCR was taken from a woman aged 18 to 35 in good health and CMV-seropositive. This chain uses TRBV4-2 with TRBJ1-1; D gene uncertain. The CDR3 region has the DNA TGTGCCAGCAGCCCGCACGAACAGAGGAACACTGAAGCTTTCTTT. It translates to CASSPHEQRNTEAFF.